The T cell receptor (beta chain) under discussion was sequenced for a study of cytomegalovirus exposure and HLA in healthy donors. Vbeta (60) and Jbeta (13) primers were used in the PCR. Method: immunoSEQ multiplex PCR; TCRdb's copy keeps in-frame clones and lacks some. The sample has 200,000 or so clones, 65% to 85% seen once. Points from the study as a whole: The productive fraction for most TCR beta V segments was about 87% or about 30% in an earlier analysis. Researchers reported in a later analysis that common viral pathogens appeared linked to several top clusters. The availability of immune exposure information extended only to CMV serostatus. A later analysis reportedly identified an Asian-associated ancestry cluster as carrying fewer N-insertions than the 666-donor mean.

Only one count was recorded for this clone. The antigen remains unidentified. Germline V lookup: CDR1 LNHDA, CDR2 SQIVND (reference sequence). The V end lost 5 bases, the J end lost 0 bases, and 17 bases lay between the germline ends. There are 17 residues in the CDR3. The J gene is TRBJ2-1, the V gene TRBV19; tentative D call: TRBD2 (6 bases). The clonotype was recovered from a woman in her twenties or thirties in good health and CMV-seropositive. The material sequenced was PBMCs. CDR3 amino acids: CASSLPPGRDSYNEQFF. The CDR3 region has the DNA TGTGCCAGTAGTCTACCCCCGGGGCGGGACTCCTACAATGAGCAGTTCTTC.